The 2 T cell receptor beta chains given below trace back to one sample, sequenced in a study of blood T cell repertoires in COVID-19. TCRdb's table, derived via immunoSEQ multiplex PCR, lists solely in-frame clones and lacks some. The sample has roughly 200,000 clones, about 90% seen once. Material for sequencing was PBMCs or T cells enriched from blood (not recorded which). Receptors were obtained from a man under 40 who had recovered from COVID-19.

The chain joins TRBV6-5 to TRBJ2-3, with a possible D match to TRBD2 (6 bases). The CDR3 has 14 residues. The germline gives CDR1 MNHEY, CDR2 SVGAGI. Trimming stripped 8 bases from V and 2 bases from J, with 14 bases between. The CDR3 is CASGGFANTDTQYF. CDR3 sequence (DNA): TGTGCCAGCGGGGGGTTCGCTAACACAGATACGCAGTATTTT.

The chain carries TRBV5-1 and TRBJ1-1, with 7 bases fitting TRBD1. Germline CDR1 is SGHRS and CDR2 is YFSETQ. The CDR3 consists of 16 residues. J was trimmed by 0 bases and V by 0 bases; bases with no gene match: 5. This CDR3 is CASSLGGGLVNTEAFF. Here the CDR3 DNA reads TGCGCCAGCAGCTTGGGAGGGGGCCTGGTGAACACTGAAGCTTTCTTT. The whole variable domain, filled in from reference TRBV5-1 and TRBJ1-1, reads KAGVTQTPRYLIKTRGQQVTLSCSPISGHRSVSWYQQTPGQGLQFLFEYFSETQRNKGNFPGRFSGRQFSNSRSEMNVSTLELGDSALYLCASSLGGGLVNTEAFFGQGTRLTVV.